The clone carrying this T cell receptor (beta chain) showed up many times. These data are taken from a study of read filtering for tumor transcriptome and immune sequencing. The CDR3 is 15 amino acids. Germline assignment: CDR1 SEHNR and CDR2 FQNEAQ (reference sequence). Trimming stripped 2 bases from V and 6 bases from J, with 17 bases between. From 350 to 500 ng of RNA, a library with molecular barcoded alpha/delta and beta/gamma adaptors was made. TCRdb re-called the reads with MiXCR, one entry per CDR3 protein. The sample records over 35,000 distinct CDR3 sequences, over 10% being singletons. The clonotype originates from a donor at least 40 years old with multiple myeloma. Source material: a population of CD138-negative cells sorted from bone marrow. The chain uses TRBV7-9 and TRBJ2-7, with D possibly TRBD2 on 6 matching bases. In nucleotides, the CDR3 is TGTGCCAGCAGCTTACTCGCGGGATCGATAGGCGAGCAGTACTTC. This gives the protein CASSLLAGSIGEQYF.